A single TCR beta chain is shown here with its context. V was shortened by 1 base and J by 3 bases, with 15 bases between the two germline ends. The CDR3 is made up of 17 amino acids. From germline, CDR1 is LGHDT and CDR2 YNNKEL (reference sequence). Methods used by the authors: Reference gene primer amplification in the assay estimated nucleated cell counts. The repertoire was sequenced with immunoSEQ multiplex PCR; TCRdb's copy has only in-frame clones and lacks some. Clonal size and the V and J genes are those of that table, whereas D and trimming came from the DNA. This sample carries about 160,000 clones, 80% to 95% of them seen once, and the ten largest clones take about 4.8%. These data are taken from a study of blood T cell repertoires in COVID-19. For the study at large: Some COVID-19 samples were acute and others convalescent; all came from the United States, Italy and Spain. T cells, B-cell-depleted T cells, or PBMCs provided the cDNA or gDNA that served as material.

Seattle-derived patients entered the study during active infection and were followed longitudinally. Specimen: peripheral blood. This clonotype was obtained from a man aged 30 to 45 with COVID-19, enrolled during active disease. This chain links TRBV3-1 (or the pseudogene TRBV3-2) with TRBJ1-4, with D possibly TRBD1 on 5 matching bases. The CDR3 nucleotides read TGTGCCAGCAGCCAAGGCGTATCCCCGGGGGCTAATGAAAAACTGTTTTTT. Translating gives CASSQGVSPGANEKLFF.